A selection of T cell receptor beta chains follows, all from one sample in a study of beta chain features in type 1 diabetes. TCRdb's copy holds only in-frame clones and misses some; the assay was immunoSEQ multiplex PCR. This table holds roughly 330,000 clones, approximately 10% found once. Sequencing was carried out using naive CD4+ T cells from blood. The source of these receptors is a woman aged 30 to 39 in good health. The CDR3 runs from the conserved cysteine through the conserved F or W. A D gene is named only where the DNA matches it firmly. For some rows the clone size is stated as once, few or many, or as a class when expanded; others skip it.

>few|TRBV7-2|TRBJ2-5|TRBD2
CASSPKLAGGETQYF
TGTGCCAGCAGCCCTAAACTAGCGGGAGGAGAGACCCAGTACTTC
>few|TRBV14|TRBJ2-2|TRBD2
CASSQDWLAEIPGELFF
TGTGCCAGCAGCCAAGATTGGCTAGCGGAAATCCCCGGGGAGCTGTTTTTT
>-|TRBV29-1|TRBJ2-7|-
CSVVGTLTYEQYF
TGCAGCGTTGTTGGGACTCTCACTTACGAGCAGTACTTC
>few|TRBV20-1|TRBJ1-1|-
CSASSREAFF
TGCAGTGCTAGCTCCAGAGAAGCTTTCTTT
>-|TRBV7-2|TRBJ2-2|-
CASSLARRPNTGELFF
TGTGCCAGCAGCTTAGCGCGCCGCCCCAACACCGGGGAGCTGTTTTTT
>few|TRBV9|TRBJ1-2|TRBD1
CASSVGTELNYGYTF
TGTGCCAGCAGCGTCGGGACAGAACTTAACTATGGCTACACCTTC
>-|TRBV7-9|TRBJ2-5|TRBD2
CASSLTSGSQEQYF
TGTGCCAGCAGCCTCACTAGCGGGAGTCAGGAGCAGTACTTC
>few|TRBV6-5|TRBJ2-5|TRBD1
CASSRQGGRETQYF
TGTGCCAGCAGTCGACAGGGGGGAAGAGAGACCCAGTACTTC
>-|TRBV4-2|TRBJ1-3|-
CASSQDWTASSGNTIYF
TGTGCCAGCAGCCAAGATTGGACAGCCAGCTCTGGAAACACCATATATTTT
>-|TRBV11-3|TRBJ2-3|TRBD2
CASSSGTISTDTQYF
TGTGCCAGCAGTTCCGGGACTATTTCCACAGATACGCAGTATTTT
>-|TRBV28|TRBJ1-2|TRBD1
CASSLDSRGTDNYGYTF
TGTGCCAGCAGTTTAGACTCCAGAGGGACAGATAACTATGGCTACACCTTC
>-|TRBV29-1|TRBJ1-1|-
CSVELPESLTEAFF
TGCAGCGTTGAGCTCCCAGAATCCCTCACTGAAGCTTTCTTT